The clone carrying this TCR beta chain was recorded at least ten times. The sample is drawn from a study of T cells in Graves' hyperthyroidism and ophthalmopathy. The CDR3 runs 14 residues. Trimming left V 8 bases short and J 4 bases short, with 15 bases between. The authors obtained PBMCs from around 10 ml of fresh peripheral blood. Amplified TCR beta CDR3 regions derived from RNA transcripts. In the first-round RT-PCR of the TCR CDR3, the HTBI primer set was used. TCRdb redid the calling of the multiplex PCR reads with MiXCR, one entry per CDR3 protein. The table records around 420,000 distinct CDR3 sequences, around 13% of them present only once.

This TCR was recovered from a woman aged 18-35 years with Graves' hyperthyroidism. The material sequenced was blood. The V and J genes are TRBV12-3 or TRBV12-4 and TRBJ1-5; a weak D match, TRBD1 (5 bases). CDR3 sequence: CASCPGAVNQPQHF. The CDR3 nucleotides read TGTGCCAGCTGTCCTGGGGCAGTTAATCAGCCCCAGCATTTT.